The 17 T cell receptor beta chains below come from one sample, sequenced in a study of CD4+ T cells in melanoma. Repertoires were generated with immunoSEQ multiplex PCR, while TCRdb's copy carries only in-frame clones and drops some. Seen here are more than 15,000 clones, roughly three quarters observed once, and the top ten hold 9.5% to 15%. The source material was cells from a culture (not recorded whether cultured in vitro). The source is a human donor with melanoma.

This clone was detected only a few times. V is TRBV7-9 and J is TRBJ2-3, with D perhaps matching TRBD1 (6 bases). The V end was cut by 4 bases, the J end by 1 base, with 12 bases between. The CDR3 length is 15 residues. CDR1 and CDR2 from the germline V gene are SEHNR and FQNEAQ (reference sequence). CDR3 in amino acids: CASSWGRQGTDTQYF. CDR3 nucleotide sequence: TGTGCCAGCAGCTGGGGTAGACAGGGCACAGATACGCAGTATTTT.

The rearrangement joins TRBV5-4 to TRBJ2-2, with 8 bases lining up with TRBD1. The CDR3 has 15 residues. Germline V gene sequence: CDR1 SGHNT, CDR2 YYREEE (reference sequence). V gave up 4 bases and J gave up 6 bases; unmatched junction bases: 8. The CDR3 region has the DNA TGTGCCAGCAGCCTAACAGGGGGTTACGCCGGGGAGCTGTTTTTT. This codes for CASSLTGGYAGELFF. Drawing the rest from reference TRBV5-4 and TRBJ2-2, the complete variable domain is ETGVTQSPTHLIKTRGQQVTLRCSSQSGHNTVSWYQQALGQGPQFIFQYYREEENGRGNFPPRFSGLQFPNYSSELNVNALELDDSALYLCASSLTGGYAGELFFGEGSRLTVL.

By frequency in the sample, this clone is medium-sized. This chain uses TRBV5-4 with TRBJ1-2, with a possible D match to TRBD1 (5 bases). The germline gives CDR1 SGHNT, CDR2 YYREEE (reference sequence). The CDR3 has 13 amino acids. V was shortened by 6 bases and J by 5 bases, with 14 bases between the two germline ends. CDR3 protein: CASNLGGRYGYTF. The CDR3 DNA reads TGTGCCAGCAACCTGGGGGGTCGGTATGGCTACACCTTC.

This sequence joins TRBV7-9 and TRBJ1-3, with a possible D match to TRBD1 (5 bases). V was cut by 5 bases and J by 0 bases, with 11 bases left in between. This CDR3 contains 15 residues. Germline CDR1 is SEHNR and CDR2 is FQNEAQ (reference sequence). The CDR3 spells CASSPGRSSGNTIYF. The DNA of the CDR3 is TGTGCCAGCAGCCCGGGACGGTCCTCTGGAAACACCATATATTTT.

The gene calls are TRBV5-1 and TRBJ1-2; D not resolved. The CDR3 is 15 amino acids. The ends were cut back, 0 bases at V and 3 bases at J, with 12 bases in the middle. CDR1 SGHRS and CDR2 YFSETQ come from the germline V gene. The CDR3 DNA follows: TGCGCCAGCAGCTTGGGCCCCGATACCCACTATGGCTACACCTTC. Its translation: CASSLGPDTHYGYTF. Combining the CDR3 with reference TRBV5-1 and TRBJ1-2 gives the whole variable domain KAGVTQTPRYLIKTRGQQVTLSCSPISGHRSVSWYQQTPGQGLQFLFEYFSETQRNKGNFPGRFSGRQFSNSRSEMNVSTLELGDSALYLCASSLGPDTHYGYTFGSGTRLTVV.

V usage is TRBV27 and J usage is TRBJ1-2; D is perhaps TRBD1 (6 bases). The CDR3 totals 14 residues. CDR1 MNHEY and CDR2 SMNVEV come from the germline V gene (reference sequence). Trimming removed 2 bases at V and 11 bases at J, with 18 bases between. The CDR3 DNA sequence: TGTGCCAGCAGTTTAAAAGGGGGGTCTTTTGGGTACACCTTC. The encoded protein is CASSLKGGSFGYTF.

The CDR3 protein is CASSFRLLNTGELFF. CDR3 sequence (DNA): TGTGCCAGCAGTTTCCGTTTGCTGAACACCGGGGAGCTGTTTTTT. This chain uses TRBV27 with TRBJ2-2; D gene uncertain. Deletions cut 3 bases from V and 1 base from J, with 9 bases between. Germline V gene sequence: CDR1 MNHEY, CDR2 SMNVEV (reference sequence). This CDR3 comprises 15 residues.

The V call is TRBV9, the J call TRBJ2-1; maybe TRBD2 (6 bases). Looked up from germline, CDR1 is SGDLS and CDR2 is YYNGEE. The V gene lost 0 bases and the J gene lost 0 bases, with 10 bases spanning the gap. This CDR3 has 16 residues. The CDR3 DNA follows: TGTGCCAGCAGCGTAGGGGGGAGGAGCTCCTACAATGAGCAGTTCTTC. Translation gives CASSVGGRSSYNEQFF.

The CDR3 spells CASSRGWGQPQHF. CDR3 nucleotide sequence: TGTGCCAGTAGTAGGGGGTGGGGTCAGCCCCAGCATTTT. The rearrangement uses TRBV19 and TRBJ1-5; possible D gene TRBD1, 5 bases. Trimming took 4 bases from V and 6 from J, leaving 10 bases between them. Germline CDR1 is LNHDA and CDR2 is SQIVND (reference sequence). The CDR3 has 13 amino acids. The whole variable domain, filled in from reference TRBV19 and TRBJ1-5, reads DGGITQSPKYLFRKEGQNVTLSCEQNLNHDAMYWYRQDPGQGLRLIYYSQIVNDFQKGDIAEGYSVSREKKESFPLTVTSAQKNPTAFYLCASSRGWGQPQHFGDGTRLSIL.

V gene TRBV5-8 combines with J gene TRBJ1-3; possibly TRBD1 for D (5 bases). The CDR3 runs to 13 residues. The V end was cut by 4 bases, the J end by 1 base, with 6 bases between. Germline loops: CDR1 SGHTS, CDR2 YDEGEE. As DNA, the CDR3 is TGTGCCAGCAGCCGGGGGTCTGGAAACACCATATATTTT. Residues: CASSRGSGNTIYF. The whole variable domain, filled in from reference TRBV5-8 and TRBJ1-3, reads EAGVTQSPTHLIKTRGQQATLRCSPISGHTSVYWYQQALGLGLQFLLWYDEGEERNRGNFPPRFSGRQFPNYSSELNVNALELEDSALYLCASSRGSGNTIYFGEGSWLTVV.

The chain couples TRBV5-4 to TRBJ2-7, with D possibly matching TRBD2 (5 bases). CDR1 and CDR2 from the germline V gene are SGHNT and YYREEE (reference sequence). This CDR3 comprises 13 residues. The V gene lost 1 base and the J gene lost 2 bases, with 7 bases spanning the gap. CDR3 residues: CASSLRGTYEQYF. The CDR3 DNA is TGTGCCAGCAGCTTGCGGGGAACCTACGAGCAGTACTTC.

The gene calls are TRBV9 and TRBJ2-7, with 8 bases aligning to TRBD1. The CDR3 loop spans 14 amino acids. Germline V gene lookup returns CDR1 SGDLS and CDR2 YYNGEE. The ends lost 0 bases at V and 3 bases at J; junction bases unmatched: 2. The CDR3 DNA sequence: TGTGCCAGCAGCGTAGGGACAGGGAACTACGAGCAGTACTTC. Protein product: CASSVGTGNYEQYF.

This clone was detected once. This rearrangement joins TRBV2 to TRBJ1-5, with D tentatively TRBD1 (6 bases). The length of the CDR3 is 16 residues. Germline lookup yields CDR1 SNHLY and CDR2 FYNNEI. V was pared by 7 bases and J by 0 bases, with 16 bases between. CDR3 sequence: CASKEGRGPSNQPQHF. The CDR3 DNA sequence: TGTGCCAGCAAAGAGGGCAGGGGACCTAGCAATCAGCCCCAGCATTTT.

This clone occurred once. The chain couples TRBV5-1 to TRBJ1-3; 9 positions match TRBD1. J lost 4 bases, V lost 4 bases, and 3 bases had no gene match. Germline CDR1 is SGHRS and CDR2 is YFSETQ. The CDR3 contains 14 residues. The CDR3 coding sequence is TGCGCCAGCAGCGCCGGGACAGGGGGAAACACCATATATTTT. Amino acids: CASSAGTGGNTIYF.

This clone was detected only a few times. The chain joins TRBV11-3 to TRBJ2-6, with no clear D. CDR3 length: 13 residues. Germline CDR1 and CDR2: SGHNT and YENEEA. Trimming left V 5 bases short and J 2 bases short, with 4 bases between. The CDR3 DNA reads TGTGCCAGCAGCCCAACTGGGGCCAACGTCCTGACTTTC. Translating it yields CASSPTGANVLTF.

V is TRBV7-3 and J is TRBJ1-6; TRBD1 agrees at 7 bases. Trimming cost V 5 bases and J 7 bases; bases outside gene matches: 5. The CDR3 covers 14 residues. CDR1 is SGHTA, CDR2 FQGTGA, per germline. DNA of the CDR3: TGTGCCAGCAGCCATGGACAGGAAAATTCACCCCTCCACTTT. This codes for CASSHGQENSPLHF.

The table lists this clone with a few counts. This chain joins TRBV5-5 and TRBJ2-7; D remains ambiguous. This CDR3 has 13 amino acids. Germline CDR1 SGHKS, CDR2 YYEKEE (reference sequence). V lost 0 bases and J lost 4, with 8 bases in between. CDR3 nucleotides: TGTGCCAGCAGCTTGGACAACACTTACGAGCAGTACTTC. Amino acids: CASSLDNTYEQYF.